This TCR beta chain was retrieved from a study of memory CD4+ T cells and cytomegalovirus serostatus. This table comes from immunoSEQ multiplex PCR, and its TCRdb copy is limited to in-frame clones, with some not included. This sample has about 25,000 clones, with around 75% found just once. The CDR3 spans 18 residues. V shed 2 bases and J shed 0 bases, with 17 bases lying between them. Looked up from germline, CDR1 is SGHVS and CDR2 is FNYEAQ. Single viable CD3+CD4+CD8-CD45RO+ cells were sorted as the memory CD4+ T cells. Sequencing input: memory CD4+ T cells from blood. This TCR was recovered from an adult in good health and CMV-seronegative. The chain couples TRBV7-6 to TRBJ1-5; weak D call: TRBD1 (6 bases). The DNA for the CDR3 is TGTGCCAGCAGCTTACGGCCTGCAGGGGCCTATAGCAATCAGCCCCAGCATTTT. Protein: CASSLRPAGAYSNQPQHF.